The rows below give T cell receptor beta chains drawn from one sample of a study of blood T cell repertoires in COVID-19. Libraries were prepared by immunoSEQ multiplex PCR; TCRdb keeps only in-frame clonotypes and omits some of them. The table lists 200,000 or so clones, around 90% of them singletons. The material sequenced was peripheral blood. These receptors were obtained from a man in his 70s with acute or convalescent COVID-19. CDR3s include the opening cysteine and the closing phenylalanine or tryptophan. A D gene is named only where the DNA matches it firmly. Expanded clones get a size class; other rows say once, few or many, or leave the size out.

J gene: TRBJ1-1
clone size: NA
D gene: TRBD1
V gene: TRBV5-6
CDR3 DNA: TGTGCCAGCAGTCGTGGGACAGGGGTCACTGAAGCTTTCTTT
CDR3 protein: CASSRGTGVTEAFF

J gene: TRBJ2-2
clone size: once
D gene: NA
V gene: TRBV28
CDR3 DNA: TGTGCCAGCAGTGGGGGACTCCCCACCGGGGAGCTGTTTTTT
CDR3 protein: CASSGGLPTGELFF

J gene: TRBJ2-2
clone size: NA
D gene: TRBD2
V gene: TRBV5-4
CDR3 DNA: TGTGCCAGCACCCTCGGCGGGGGGGTAATAGGGACCGGGGAGCTGTTTTTT
CDR3 protein: CASTLGGGVIGTGELFF

J gene: TRBJ2-7
clone size: NA
D gene: TRBD1
V gene: TRBV6-5
CDR3 DNA: TGTGCCAGCAGTAACACAGGGGGCCCTATGAAGCAGTACTTC
CDR3 protein: CASSNTGGPMKQYF

J gene: TRBJ2-7
clone size: NA
D gene: NA
V gene: TRBV3-1/TRBV3-2
CDR3 DNA: TGTGCCAGCAGCCAGAGCAATTACGAGCAGTACTTC
CDR3 protein: CASSQSNYEQYF

J gene: TRBJ2-1
clone size: NA
D gene: NA
V gene: TRBV28
CDR3 DNA: TGTGCCAGCAGAATACGCCGGGCCCTCCGGGGCAATGAGCAGTTCTTC
CDR3 protein: CASRIRRALRGNEQFF

J gene: TRBJ1-5
clone size: NA
D gene: NA
V gene: TRBV6-5
CDR3 DNA: TGTGCCAGCGCGTTTGGTCGTATCAATCAGCCCCAGCATTTT
CDR3 protein: CASAFGRINQPQHF

J gene: TRBJ2-1
clone size: few
D gene: NA
V gene: TRBV6-1
CDR3 DNA: TGTGCCAGCAGTGTTACCAAGGGTGGACTTCCTTTGTATGAGCAGTTCTTC
CDR3 protein: CASSVTKGGLPLYEQFF

J gene: TRBJ1-1
clone size: NA
D gene: TRBD1
V gene: TRBV6-5
CDR3 DNA: TGTGCCAGCAGTACGGGACAGGGGTTCACTGAAGCTTTCTTT
CDR3 protein: CASSTGQGFTEAFF

J gene: TRBJ2-2
clone size: NA
D gene: TRBD2
V gene: TRBV11-2
CDR3 DNA: TGTGCCAGCAGCCGACTAGCGGGAGGCAACACCGGGGAGCTGTTTTTT
CDR3 protein: CASSRLAGGNTGELFF

J gene: TRBJ2-1
clone size: NA
D gene: TRBD2
V gene: TRBV5-1
CDR3 DNA: TGCGCCAGCAGCTTGATGTCTAGCGGGACCTACAATGAGCAGTTCTTC
CDR3 protein: CASSLMSSGTYNEQFF

J gene: TRBJ1-5
clone size: NA
D gene: NA
V gene: TRBV28
CDR3 DNA: TGTGCCAGCGGATCATTAAGGGGATTTCAGCCCCAGCATTTT
CDR3 protein: CASGSLRGFQPQHF

J gene: TRBJ2-7
clone size: NA
D gene: TRBD1
V gene: TRBV7-2
CDR3 DNA: TGTGCCAGCAGCTTAGTATTAGGGACAGGGGGCTACGAGCAGTACTTC
CDR3 protein: CASSLVLGTGGYEQYF

J gene: TRBJ1-5
clone size: NA
D gene: NA
V gene: TRBV6-2/TRBV6-3
CDR3 DNA: TGTGCCAGCAGTTGGGTAGAGGATCAGCCCCAGCATTTT
CDR3 protein: CASSWVEDQPQHF

J gene: TRBJ1-6
clone size: NA
D gene: TRBD1
V gene: TRBV2
CDR3 DNA: TGTGCCAGCCAGGGACAGTATAATTCACCCCTCCACTTT
CDR3 protein: CASQGQYNSPLHF

J gene: TRBJ1-5
clone size: NA
D gene: TRBD1
V gene: TRBV5-5
CDR3 DNA: TGTGCCAGCAGCTGGGGACAGGGAAATCAGCCCCAGCATTTT
CDR3 protein: CASSWGQGNQPQHF

J gene: TRBJ2-5
clone size: NA
D gene: TRBD2
V gene: TRBV7-2
CDR3 DNA: TGTGCCAGCAGCTCACTAGCGGGACCGCAAGAGACCCAGTACTTC
CDR3 protein: CASSSLAGPQETQYF

J gene: TRBJ1-6
clone size: NA
D gene: NA
V gene: TRBV10-3
CDR3 DNA: TGTGCCATCAGTTTGACAGAGAGAGATTCACCCCTCCACTTT
CDR3 protein: CAISLTERDSPLHF

J gene: TRBJ1-6
clone size: NA
D gene: NA
V gene: TRBV3-1/TRBV3-2
CDR3 DNA: TGTGCCAGCAGCCCACAGGTTTTCAATTCACCCCTCCACTTT
CDR3 protein: CASSPQVFNSPLHF

J gene: TRBJ2-2
clone size: NA
D gene: NA
V gene: TRBV6-5
CDR3 DNA: TGTGCCAGCAGTTACTCACGACTAAAGTTCCCCGGGGAGCTGTTTTTT
CDR3 protein: CASSYSRLKFPGELFF

J gene: TRBJ2-7
clone size: NA
D gene: TRBD1
V gene: TRBV5-4
CDR3 DNA: TGTGCCAGCAGCTACGGGACAGGGACTTCCTACGAGCAGTACTTC
CDR3 protein: CASSYGTGTSYEQYF

J gene: TRBJ1-4
clone size: many
D gene: NA
V gene: TRBV3-1/TRBV3-2
CDR3 DNA: TGTGCCAGCAGCCAAGAGGGCAGAACGGTGTTTTTT
CDR3 protein: CASSQEGRTVFF

J gene: TRBJ1-6
clone size: NA
D gene: TRBD1
V gene: TRBV5-5
CDR3 DNA: TGTGCCAGCAGCACCGGGACAGTTAATTCACCCCTCCACTTT
CDR3 protein: CASSTGTVNSPLHF

J gene: TRBJ2-7
clone size: NA
D gene: TRBD1
V gene: TRBV27
CDR3 DNA: TGTGCCAGCAGTACCAGGGGGCCTACCTACGAGCAGTACTTC
CDR3 protein: CASSTRGPTYEQYF

J gene: TRBJ2-7
clone size: NA
D gene: NA
V gene: TRBV4-2
CDR3 DNA: TGTGCCAGCAGCCAAGGCGGGGAACCCTACGAGCAGTACTTC
CDR3 protein: CASSQGGEPYEQYF

J gene: TRBJ1-4
clone size: NA
D gene: NA
V gene: TRBV6-5
CDR3 DNA: TGTGCCAGCAGTTCTTTGGGACTCAATAATGAAAAACTGTTTTTT
CDR3 protein: CASSSLGLNNEKLFF

J gene: TRBJ2-7
clone size: NA
D gene: NA
V gene: TRBV5-4
CDR3 DNA: TGTGCCAGCAGCCAAGGACTTAATGCCTACGAGCAGTACTTC
CDR3 protein: CASSQGLNAYEQYF

J gene: TRBJ1-1
clone size: NA
D gene: NA
V gene: TRBV2
CDR3 DNA: TGTGCCAGCAGTGCAGGGAAATCGAACACTGAAGCTTTCTTT
CDR3 protein: CASSAGKSNTEAFF

J gene: TRBJ2-3
clone size: NA
D gene: NA
V gene: TRBV11-3
CDR3 DNA: TGTGCCAGCAGCCCATCCCGACAGCTGAGCACAGATACGCAGTATTTT
CDR3 protein: CASSPSRQLSTDTQYF

J gene: TRBJ2-3
clone size: NA
D gene: TRBD1
V gene: TRBV5-1
CDR3 DNA: TGCGCCAGCAGCTTGGAGGGGGCCCCCCGGAATACGCAGTATTTT
CDR3 protein: CASSLEGAPRNTQYF

J gene: TRBJ1-1
clone size: NA
D gene: TRBD1
V gene: TRBV5-1
CDR3 DNA: TGCGCCAGCAGCCGGACAGGGAACACTGAAGCTTTCTTT
CDR3 protein: CASSRTGNTEAFF

J gene: TRBJ2-7
clone size: NA
D gene: TRBD1
V gene: TRBV11-2
CDR3 DNA: TGTGCCAGCAGCGTAACAGGGGTTTCGTACGAGCAGTACTTC
CDR3 protein: CASSVTGVSYEQYF

J gene: TRBJ2-5
clone size: NA
D gene: TRBD2
V gene: TRBV19
CDR3 DNA: TGTGCCAGTAGTACCCGACTAGCGGGAGGCCACCAAGAGACCCAGTACTTC
CDR3 protein: CASSTRLAGGHQETQYF

J gene: TRBJ2-7
clone size: few
D gene: NA
V gene: TRBV6-5
CDR3 DNA: TGTGCCAGCAGGCTGGACAGCAATTCCTACGAGCAGTACTTC
CDR3 protein: CASRLDSNSYEQYF

J gene: TRBJ2-5
clone size: NA
D gene: TRBD1
V gene: TRBV27
CDR3 DNA: TGTGCCAGCAGTTTATTTGGGACAGGGGGCCAAGAGACCCAGTACTTC
CDR3 protein: CASSLFGTGGQETQYF

J gene: TRBJ2-3
clone size: NA
D gene: NA
V gene: TRBV19
CDR3 DNA: TGTGCCAGTAGTATGGGGAGTTTGACAGATACGCAGTATTTT
CDR3 protein: CASSMGSLTDTQYF